Here is one TCR beta chain with its context. No cognate antigen has been identified for it. Base qualities are not at hand, and no much larger clone is one base apart. Peripheral blood CD8+ and CD4+ T cells from healthy donors, Susac syndrome patients and multiple sclerosis patients were profiled using high-throughput TCR beta sequencing. Healthy donors were age- and sex-matched controls. Bulk CD8+ and CD4+ T cells were purified by magnetic negative isolation, while CD8+ TEMRA cells were enriched using FACS. Blood was collected in EDTA tubes and processed within 24 hours, with PBMCs isolated through density gradient centrifugation. PBMCs intended for TCR sequencing were cryopreserved in liquid nitrogen and thawed later in a water bath at 37 degrees C. The sorted or isolated CD4+, CD8+ and CD8+ TEMRA cells reached a purity of at least 90%. The sample comes from a study of CD8 T cells in Susac syndrome (dated by TCRdb to 2018 to 2020). Looking at the study overall: Whether CD8+ T cell activation and differentiation in Susac syndrome was antigen driven was tested using repertoire sequencing. What the work shows at the level of the full study, not this receptor alone: The TCR sequencing and HLA analysis was acknowledged to have included a relatively small number of individuals.

The CDR3 contains 13 residues, cysteine and phenylalanine counted. Only CDR3 DNA is held: 39 bases, read in frame from base 1. V is shortened by 4 bases, J by 11 bases, and the region joining them spans 14 bases. Per the germline V gene, SNHLY is the CDR1 and FYNNEI is the CDR2. RNA was extracted with the RNeasy kit and roughly 0.45 to 1 ug was reverse transcribed using random hexamers. TCR beta CDR3 regions were amplified with the immunoSEQ multiplex PCR assay covering 54 Vbeta and 13 Jbeta segments. To correct PCR amplification bias, a synthetic template baseline was used for both primer optimization and computational correction. The authors' analysis ran thus. Reads were annotated to V, D and J genes according to IMGT and were analyzed with immunoSEQ Analyzer, with only productive sequences retained. Clonality was calculated as one minus the Shannon entropy normalized by log2 of the number of productive unique sequences. For each patient and control, public and private clones were evaluated within the 100 most prevalent clones. Susac-specific clones were defined as absent from healthy and MS cohorts, over a thousand published viral clones and other ImmuneACCESS disease sequences. TCRdb reprocessing: public reads trimmed at Q25 with fastp, clones called with MiXCR, in-frame beta chains kept. CDR3 protein duplicates are merged, each entry listing the most common genes and DNA. The V and J calls reflect TCRdb's pipeline rather than the authors' work. In this sample the table shows approximately 130,000 distinct CDR3 sequences, 85% to 95% of which occur a single time. The top ten clones comprise about 0.098% of the sample.

The TCR sequence derives from a human donor in good health. The chain is assembled from TRBV2 and TRBJ1-4; there is no confident call for the D gene. Sequencing was carried out using CD4+ T cells from PBMCs. The CDR3 region reads CASSGETGGKLFF. At the DNA level, the sequence is TGTGCCAGCAGTGGTGAGACGGGCGGGAAACTGTTTTTT.